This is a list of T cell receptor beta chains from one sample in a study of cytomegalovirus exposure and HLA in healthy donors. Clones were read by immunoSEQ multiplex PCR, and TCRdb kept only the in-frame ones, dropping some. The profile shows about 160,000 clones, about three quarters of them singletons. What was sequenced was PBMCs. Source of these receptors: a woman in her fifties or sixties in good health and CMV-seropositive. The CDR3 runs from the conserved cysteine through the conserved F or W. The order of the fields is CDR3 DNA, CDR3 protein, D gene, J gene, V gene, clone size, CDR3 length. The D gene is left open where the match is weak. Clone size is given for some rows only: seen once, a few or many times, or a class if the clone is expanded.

cdr3_nt: TGTGCCAGCAGCAAAGCGCTTACGGGGTGCCCCTCCTACGAGCAGTACTTC; cdr3_aa: CASSKALTGCPSYEQYF; d_call: -; j_call: TRBJ2-7; v_call: TRBV21-1; clone_size: -; cdr3_length: 17
cdr3_nt: TGCGCCAGCAGCCCAGGACAGGGTTCCTATGGCTACACCTTC; cdr3_aa: CASSPGQGSYGYTF; d_call: TRBD1; j_call: TRBJ1-2; v_call: TRBV4-3; clone_size: once; cdr3_length: 14
cdr3_nt: TGTGCCAGCAGTAGCTACAGGGGGCGCCTCGGCACAGATACGCAGTATTTT; cdr3_aa: CASSSYRGRLGTDTQYF; d_call: TRBD1; j_call: TRBJ2-3; v_call: TRBV27; clone_size: -; cdr3_length: 17
cdr3_nt: TGTGCCAGCAGCGTCGGACTAGCGGGAGGAACATACAGCACAGATACGCAGTATTTT; cdr3_aa: CASSVGLAGGTYSTDTQYF; d_call: TRBD2; j_call: TRBJ2-3; v_call: TRBV9; clone_size: few; cdr3_length: 19
cdr3_nt: TGTGCCAGCAGTTTTTCCTTGGGACCTCTGGGGGGTCAGCCCCAGCATTTT; cdr3_aa: CASSFSLGPLGGQPQHF; d_call: -; j_call: TRBJ1-5; v_call: TRBV28; clone_size: -; cdr3_length: 17
cdr3_nt: TGTGCCAGCTATGGGGACAGTAAGGGGCGAAATGAGCAGTTCTTC; cdr3_aa: CASYGDSKGRNEQFF; d_call: TRBD1; j_call: TRBJ2-1; v_call: TRBV6-5; clone_size: -; cdr3_length: 15
cdr3_nt: TGCGCCAGCAGCCAAGATCGAGGCAGCTACACCTTC; cdr3_aa: CASSQDRGSYTF; d_call: -; j_call: TRBJ1-2; v_call: TRBV4-3; clone_size: -; cdr3_length: 12
cdr3_nt: TGTGCCAGCAGTTTTGGACATGACGAGCAGTACTTC; cdr3_aa: CASSFGHDEQYF; d_call: -; j_call: TRBJ2-7; v_call: TRBV28; clone_size: -; cdr3_length: 12
cdr3_nt: TGTGCCAGCTCACTATCGGGGAGTAACACTGAAGCTTTCTTT; cdr3_aa: CASSLSGSNTEAFF; d_call: -; j_call: TRBJ1-1; v_call: TRBV18; clone_size: -; cdr3_length: 14
cdr3_nt: TGTGCCAGCAGCACTCGGCGGGGGGCTTCCTACGAGCAGTACTTC; cdr3_aa: CASSTRRGASYEQYF; d_call: TRBD2; j_call: TRBJ2-7; v_call: TRBV5-4; clone_size: -; cdr3_length: 15
cdr3_nt: TGCGCCAGCAGCCAAGATCCAGCTACTAACGAGCAGTACTTC; cdr3_aa: CASSQDPATNEQYF; d_call: -; j_call: TRBJ2-7; v_call: TRBV4-1; clone_size: -; cdr3_length: 14
cdr3_nt: TGTGCCAGCAGCACAAGGACAGGGGATATAGGGTCACCCCTCCACTTT; cdr3_aa: CASSTRTGDIGSPLHF; d_call: TRBD1; j_call: TRBJ1-6; v_call: TRBV7-8; clone_size: -; cdr3_length: 16
cdr3_nt: TGTGCCAGTAGTAAAACAGGGCGACGGGATACGCAGTATTTT; cdr3_aa: CASSKTGRRDTQYF; d_call: -; j_call: TRBJ2-3; v_call: TRBV19; clone_size: -; cdr3_length: 14
cdr3_nt: TGTGCCAGCAGTTACTCTAGGGCAGGGGAGACCCAGTACTTC; cdr3_aa: CASSYSRAGETQYF; d_call: -; j_call: TRBJ2-5; v_call: TRBV6-5; clone_size: -; cdr3_length: 14
cdr3_nt: TGTGCCTGGTCGAGGCTAGTCACAGATACGCAGTATTTT; cdr3_aa: CAWSRLVTDTQYF; d_call: -; j_call: TRBJ2-3; v_call: TRBV30; clone_size: -; cdr3_length: 13
cdr3_nt: TGCGCCAGCACGGATAGCGGAGTTAGCACAGATACGCAGTATTTT; cdr3_aa: CASTDSGVSTDTQYF; d_call: -; j_call: TRBJ2-3; v_call: TRBV5-1; clone_size: -; cdr3_length: 15
cdr3_nt: TGCGCCAGCAGCTTGGTCGTCAGGGTATGGTTC; cdr3_aa: CASSLVVRVWF; d_call: -; j_call: TRBJ2-7; v_call: TRBV5-1; clone_size: -; cdr3_length: 11
cdr3_nt: TGTGCCAGCAGCTTATACAGGGCGAACACCGGGGAGCTGTTTTTT; cdr3_aa: CASSLYRANTGELFF; d_call: -; j_call: TRBJ2-2; v_call: TRBV7-2; clone_size: -; cdr3_length: 15
cdr3_nt: TGCGCCACCACAGCAGGGGACCCCCAAGAGACCCAGTACTTC; cdr3_aa: CATTAGDPQETQYF; d_call: -; j_call: TRBJ2-5; v_call: TRBV5-1; clone_size: -; cdr3_length: 14
cdr3_nt: TGCGCCAGCAGCCAAGATATCGGGGTCCAAGAGACCCAGTACTTC; cdr3_aa: CASSQDIGVQETQYF; d_call: -; j_call: TRBJ2-5; v_call: TRBV4-1; clone_size: -; cdr3_length: 15
cdr3_nt: TGTGCCAGCAGTGAATCCAGGGGGGTAACCGGGGAGCTGTTTTTT; cdr3_aa: CASSESRGVTGELFF; d_call: -; j_call: TRBJ2-2; v_call: TRBV25-1; clone_size: -; cdr3_length: 15
cdr3_nt: TGTGCCAGCAGCTTGGCCGTGAACACTGAAGCTTTCTTT; cdr3_aa: CASSLAVNTEAFF; d_call: -; j_call: TRBJ1-1; v_call: TRBV11-2; clone_size: -; cdr3_length: 13
cdr3_nt: TGCGCCAGCAGCCAAGGGCGGGGACAGGGCTCAGACACAGATACGCAGTATTTT; cdr3_aa: CASSQGRGQGSDTDTQYF; d_call: TRBD1; j_call: TRBJ2-3; v_call: TRBV4-3; clone_size: -; cdr3_length: 18
cdr3_nt: TGTGCCAGCAGCCCAGAGACTAGCGGGGGGGCCGGTGGAGCGTTCTTC; cdr3_aa: CASSPETSGGAGGAFF; d_call: TRBD2; j_call: TRBJ2-1; v_call: TRBV7-9; clone_size: once; cdr3_length: 16
cdr3_nt: TGTGCCAGCAGCAAAGTGGGACAGGGTCTAAGGGCTAATGAAAAACTGTTTTTT; cdr3_aa: CASSKVGQGLRANEKLFF; d_call: TRBD1; j_call: TRBJ1-4; v_call: TRBV7-8; clone_size: -; cdr3_length: 18
cdr3_nt: TGTGCCAGCAGTGAAAAGGTCTTCGCGGCAGATACGCAGTATTTT; cdr3_aa: CASSEKVFAADTQYF; d_call: -; j_call: TRBJ2-3; v_call: TRBV2; clone_size: -; cdr3_length: 15
cdr3_nt: TGTGCCAGCAACGGTCCCGCGGGAGGCACAGATACGCAGTATTTT; cdr3_aa: CASNGPAGGTDTQYF; d_call: TRBD2; j_call: TRBJ2-3; v_call: TRBV2; clone_size: -; cdr3_length: 15
cdr3_nt: TGTGCCAGCGGCCAGCGGGAGGTCTACGAGCAGTACTTC; cdr3_aa: CASGQREVYEQYF; d_call: TRBD2; j_call: TRBJ2-7; v_call: TRBV6-1; clone_size: -; cdr3_length: 13
cdr3_nt: TGTGCCAGCAGTTTATCATGGGGAGGGTATAATTCACCCCTCCACTTT; cdr3_aa: CASSLSWGGYNSPLHF; d_call: -; j_call: TRBJ1-6; v_call: TRBV27; clone_size: -; cdr3_length: 16
cdr3_nt: TGTGCCAGCAGCTACGATGAGGACTACACCTTC; cdr3_aa: CASSYDEDYTF; d_call: -; j_call: TRBJ1-2; v_call: TRBV7-2; clone_size: -; cdr3_length: 11
cdr3_nt: TGTGCCAGCAGCTTGGGAGGTGCGGGACTGACCTACGAGCAGTACTTC; cdr3_aa: CASSLGGAGLTYEQYF; d_call: -; j_call: TRBJ2-7; v_call: TRBV5-4; clone_size: -; cdr3_length: 16
cdr3_nt: TGTGCCAGCAGCTTGGGCACACAACGAGGAGCTTTCTTT; cdr3_aa: CASSLGTQRGAFF; d_call: -; j_call: TRBJ1-1; v_call: TRBV5-6; clone_size: -; cdr3_length: 13
cdr3_nt: TGTGCCACCGGGGAGGGGGTGGCGTACGAGCAGTACTTC; cdr3_aa: CATGEGVAYEQYF; d_call: -; j_call: TRBJ2-7; v_call: TRBV6-6; clone_size: -; cdr3_length: 13
cdr3_nt: TGTGCCAGCAGTTCGGGAGGGGGCATAGCTGGAAACACCATATATTTT; cdr3_aa: CASSSGGGIAGNTIYF; d_call: TRBD1; j_call: TRBJ1-3; v_call: TRBV6-5; clone_size: -; cdr3_length: 16
cdr3_nt: TGTGCCAGCAGCAGAAGGAGGGCAAATTCCTACGAGCAGTACTTC; cdr3_aa: CASSRRRANSYEQYF; d_call: -; j_call: TRBJ2-7; v_call: TRBV21-1; clone_size: -; cdr3_length: 15
cdr3_nt: TGTGCCACCAGCAGAGTGGCAAGCACAGATACGCAGTATTTT; cdr3_aa: CATSRVASTDTQYF; d_call: -; j_call: TRBJ2-3; v_call: TRBV15; clone_size: -; cdr3_length: 14
cdr3_nt: TGTGCCAGCAGCTTACCTGGGGGGGGGAGCTCCTACAATGAGCAGTTCTTC; cdr3_aa: CASSLPGGGSSYNEQFF; d_call: TRBD2; j_call: TRBJ2-1; v_call: TRBV7-9; clone_size: few; cdr3_length: 17
cdr3_nt: TGTGCCACCCAAAAAGGGGGAAGATACGAGCAGTACTTC; cdr3_aa: CATQKGGRYEQYF; d_call: -; j_call: TRBJ2-7; v_call: TRBV6-5; clone_size: -; cdr3_length: 13
cdr3_nt: TGCAGCGCACAGGGCTGGGTCACTGAAGCTTTCTTT; cdr3_aa: CSAQGWVTEAFF; d_call: -; j_call: TRBJ1-1; v_call: TRBV29-1; clone_size: -; cdr3_length: 12
cdr3_nt: TGCGCCAGCAGCCAAGAGACTAGCGGTAGCACAGATACGCAGTATTTT; cdr3_aa: CASSQETSGSTDTQYF; d_call: TRBD2; j_call: TRBJ2-3; v_call: TRBV4-1; clone_size: -; cdr3_length: 16
cdr3_nt: TGTGCCAGCAGCTTGACTAGCGGGTGGTCCTACAATGAGCAGTTCTTC; cdr3_aa: CASSLTSGWSYNEQFF; d_call: TRBD2; j_call: TRBJ2-1; v_call: TRBV7-3; clone_size: -; cdr3_length: 16
cdr3_nt: TGCAGCGTTTATAGGGGGGGCGCTACCTACGAGCAGTACTTC; cdr3_aa: CSVYRGGATYEQYF; d_call: -; j_call: TRBJ2-7; v_call: TRBV29-1; clone_size: once; cdr3_length: 14
cdr3_nt: TGTGCCAGTAGTAATGGGGGGCAAGAGACCCAGTACTTC; cdr3_aa: CASSNGGQETQYF; d_call: -; j_call: TRBJ2-5; v_call: TRBV19; clone_size: -; cdr3_length: 13
cdr3_nt: TGTGCCAGCAGCTCCACTGACTACGAGCAGTACTTC; cdr3_aa: CASSSTDYEQYF; d_call: -; j_call: TRBJ2-7; v_call: TRBV5-4; clone_size: -; cdr3_length: 12
cdr3_nt: TGCGCCAGCAGCCAAGATGGGACAGGGGGCTGGAATGAGCAGTTCTTC; cdr3_aa: CASSQDGTGGWNEQFF; d_call: TRBD1; j_call: TRBJ2-1; v_call: TRBV4-1; clone_size: -; cdr3_length: 16
cdr3_nt: TGTGCCACGGCGCGGGAGGGCCGCACAGAGACGCAGTATTTT; cdr3_aa: CATAREGRTETQYF; d_call: TRBD2; j_call: TRBJ2-3; v_call: TRBV5-4; clone_size: -; cdr3_length: 14
cdr3_nt: TGTGCCATCAGTGAGTCGGGAGAAGAGACCCAGTACTTC; cdr3_aa: CAISESGEETQYF; d_call: -; j_call: TRBJ2-5; v_call: TRBV10-3; clone_size: -; cdr3_length: 13
cdr3_nt: TGTGCCAGCAGTTTGGGACAATTCTATGGCTACACCTTC; cdr3_aa: CASSLGQFYGYTF; d_call: -; j_call: TRBJ1-2; v_call: TRBV28; clone_size: -; cdr3_length: 13
cdr3_nt: TGTGCCAGTAGTACCCCCCTTGCAACTAATGAAAAACTGTTTTTT; cdr3_aa: CASSTPLATNEKLFF; d_call: -; j_call: TRBJ1-4; v_call: TRBV19; clone_size: -; cdr3_length: 15
cdr3_nt: TGTGCCAGCACACATACCCCCGGGACTAGGGGGGGCGAGCAGTACTTC; cdr3_aa: CASTHTPGTRGGEQYF; d_call: TRBD2; j_call: TRBJ2-7; v_call: TRBV27; clone_size: once; cdr3_length: 16
cdr3_nt: TGTGCCAGCAGCCCTAGCAATCAGGGGGCTTGGGAGACCCAGTACTTC; cdr3_aa: CASSPSNQGAWETQYF; d_call: TRBD1; j_call: TRBJ2-5; v_call: TRBV9; clone_size: -; cdr3_length: 16
cdr3_nt: TGTGCCAGCTCACCTCTCCCAGGGCTAGACGAGCAGTACTTC; cdr3_aa: CASSPLPGLDEQYF; d_call: -; j_call: TRBJ2-7; v_call: TRBV18; clone_size: -; cdr3_length: 14
cdr3_nt: TGTGCCAGCAGCCCCAACAAGGGGGTTGATCAGCCCCAGCATTTT; cdr3_aa: CASSPNKGVDQPQHF; d_call: -; j_call: TRBJ1-5; v_call: TRBV7-2; clone_size: once; cdr3_length: 15
cdr3_nt: TGTGCCAGCAGCGTAGGAGGTACTCCAGACTACGAGCAGTACTTC; cdr3_aa: CASSVGGTPDYEQYF; d_call: -; j_call: TRBJ2-7; v_call: TRBV9; clone_size: -; cdr3_length: 15
cdr3_nt: TGTGCCTGGAGGGGACAGGGAAGCGGTGGCCACACCTTC; cdr3_aa: CAWRGQGSGGHTF; d_call: TRBD1; j_call: TRBJ1-2; v_call: TRBV30; clone_size: -; cdr3_length: 13